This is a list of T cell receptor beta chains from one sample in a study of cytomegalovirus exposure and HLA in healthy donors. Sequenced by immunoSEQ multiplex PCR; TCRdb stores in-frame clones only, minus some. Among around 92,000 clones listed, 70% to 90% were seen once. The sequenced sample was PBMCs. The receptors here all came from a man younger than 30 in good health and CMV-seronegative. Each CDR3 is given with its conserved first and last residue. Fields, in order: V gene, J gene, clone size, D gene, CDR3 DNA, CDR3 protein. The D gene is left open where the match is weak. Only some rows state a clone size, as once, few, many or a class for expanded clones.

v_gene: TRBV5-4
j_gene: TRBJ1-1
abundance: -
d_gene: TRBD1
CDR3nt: TGTGCCAGCAGCCCACGAAACAGGGGCAACACTGAAGCTTTCTTT
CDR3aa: CASSPRNRGNTEAFF

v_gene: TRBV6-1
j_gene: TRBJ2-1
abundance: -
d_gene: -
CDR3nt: TGTGCCAGCAGTGAAGCTCCCCCCTTTGGGGGGGCTGAGCAGTTCTTC
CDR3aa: CASSEAPPFGGAEQFF

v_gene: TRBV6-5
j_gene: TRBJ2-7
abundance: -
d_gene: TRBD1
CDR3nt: TGTGCCAGCAGTTACCGGGACAGGCTCTACGAGCAGTACTTC
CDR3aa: CASSYRDRLYEQYF

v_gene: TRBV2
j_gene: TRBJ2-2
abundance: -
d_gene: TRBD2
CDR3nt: TGTGCCAGCAGTGGGACTAGCGGGGGCTCCACCGGGGAGCTGTTTTTT
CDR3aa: CASSGTSGGSTGELFF

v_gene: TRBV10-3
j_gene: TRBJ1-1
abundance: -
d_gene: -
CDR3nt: TGTGCCATCAGTGAACCCTATATACGCCCTGAAGCTTTCTTT
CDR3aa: CAISEPYIRPEAFF

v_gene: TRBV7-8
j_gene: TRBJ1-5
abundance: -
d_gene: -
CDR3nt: TGTGCCAGCAGCTTAGCTCACAGGTACAATCAGCCCCAGCATTTT
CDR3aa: CASSLAHRYNQPQHF

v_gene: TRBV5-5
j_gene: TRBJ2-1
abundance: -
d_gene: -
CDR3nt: TGTGCCAGCAGCTTGCCACCGGGACACTACAAAGCCTACAATGAGCAGTTCTTC
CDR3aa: CASSLPPGHYKAYNEQFF

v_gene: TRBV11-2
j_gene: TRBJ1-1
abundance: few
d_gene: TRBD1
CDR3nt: TGTGCCAGCAGCTTTAGACAGGGTGACGCTGAAGCTTTCTTT
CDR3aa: CASSFRQGDAEAFF

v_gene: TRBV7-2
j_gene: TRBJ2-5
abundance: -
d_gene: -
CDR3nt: TGTGCCAGCAGCTTCGACTGGCTTTCAGAGACCCAGTACTTC
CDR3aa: CASSFDWLSETQYF

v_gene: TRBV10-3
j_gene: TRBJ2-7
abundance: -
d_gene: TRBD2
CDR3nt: TGTGCCATCAGTCCACCTATAGCGGGGGTAGGCGAGCAGTACTTC
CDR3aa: CAISPPIAGVGEQYF

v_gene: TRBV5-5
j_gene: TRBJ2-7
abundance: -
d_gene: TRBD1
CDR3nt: TGTGCCAGCAGGCGGTGGACAGGGGGCTCCGGGTACGAGCAGTACTTC
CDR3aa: CASRRWTGGSGYEQYF

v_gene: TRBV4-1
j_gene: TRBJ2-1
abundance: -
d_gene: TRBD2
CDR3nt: TGCGCCAGCAGCCAAGAACCGGGACTAGCGGGGGGAACCTACAATGAGCAGTTCTTC
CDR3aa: CASSQEPGLAGGTYNEQFF

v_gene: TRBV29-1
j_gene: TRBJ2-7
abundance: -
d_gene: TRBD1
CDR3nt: TGCAGCGTCGTAATGGGACAGGAGGCCCACGAGCAGTACTTC
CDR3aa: CSVVMGQEAHEQYF

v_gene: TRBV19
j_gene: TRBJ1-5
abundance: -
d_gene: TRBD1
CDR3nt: TGTGCCAGTAATCCAGGGGGCTTGAGTCAGCCCCAGCATTTT
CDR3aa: CASNPGGLSQPQHF

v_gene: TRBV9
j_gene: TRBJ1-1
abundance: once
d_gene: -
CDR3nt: TGTGCCAGCAGCGCCCCCCAGAGGAGCACTGAAGCTTTCTTT
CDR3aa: CASSAPQRSTEAFF

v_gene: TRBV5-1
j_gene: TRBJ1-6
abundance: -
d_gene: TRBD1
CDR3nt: TGCGCCAGCAGCTTGGCGGCAGGGGGCTCCTATAATTCACCCCTCCACTTT
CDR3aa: CASSLAAGGSYNSPLHF

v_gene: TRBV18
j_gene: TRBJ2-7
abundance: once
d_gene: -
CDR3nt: TGTGCCAGCTCACCAGGAGCGATCTCAACCTACGAGCAGTACTTC
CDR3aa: CASSPGAISTYEQYF

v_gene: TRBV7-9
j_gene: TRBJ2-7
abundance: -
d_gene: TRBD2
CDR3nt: TGTTCCAGCAGCCCGTGGACTAGCGGGAGATACGAGCAGTACTTC
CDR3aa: CSSSPWTSGRYEQYF

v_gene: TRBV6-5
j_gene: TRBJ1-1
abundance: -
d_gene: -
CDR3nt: TGTGCCAGCAGTTATCATCAGGGAAACACTGAAGCTTTCTTT
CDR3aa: CASSYHQGNTEAFF

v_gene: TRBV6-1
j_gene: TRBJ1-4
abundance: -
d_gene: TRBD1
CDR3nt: TGTGCCAGCAGTGTCAGAGACGTGTCCGGGACAGGGGGTGAAAAACTGTTTTTT
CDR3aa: CASSVRDVSGTGGEKLFF

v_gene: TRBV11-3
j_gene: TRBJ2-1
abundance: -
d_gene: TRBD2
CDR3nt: TGTGCCAGCAGCTCCGGTTTACGGACTAGCGGGGCGATCTACAATGAGCAGTTCTTC
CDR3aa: CASSSGLRTSGAIYNEQFF

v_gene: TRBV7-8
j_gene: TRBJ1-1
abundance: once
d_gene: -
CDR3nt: TGTGCCAGCAGCTTATTCAGGCAGGGGCACACTGAAGCTTTCTTT
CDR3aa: CASSLFRQGHTEAFF

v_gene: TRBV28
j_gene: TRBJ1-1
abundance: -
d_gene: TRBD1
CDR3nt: TGTGCCAGCGGCGTGACAGGGGGCGAGAACACTGAAGCTTTCTTT
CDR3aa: CASGVTGGENTEAFF

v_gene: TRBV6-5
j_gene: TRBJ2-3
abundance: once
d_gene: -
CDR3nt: TGTGCCAGCAGTTACAGCCCCACAGATACGCAGTATTTT
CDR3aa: CASSYSPTDTQYF

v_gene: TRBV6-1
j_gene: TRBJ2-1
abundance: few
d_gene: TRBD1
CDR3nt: TGTGCCAGCAGTGAAGGGAACAGGGGAAATGAGCAGTTCTTC
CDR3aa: CASSEGNRGNEQFF

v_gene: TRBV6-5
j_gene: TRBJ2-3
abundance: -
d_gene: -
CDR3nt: TGTGCCAGCAGCGGGACACCAGGCACAGATACGCAGTATTTT
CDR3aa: CASSGTPGTDTQYF

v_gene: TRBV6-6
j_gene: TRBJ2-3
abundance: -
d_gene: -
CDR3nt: TGTGCCAGCCGCAGGGCGGATTTTTGGGATACGCAGTATTTT
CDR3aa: CASRRADFWDTQYF

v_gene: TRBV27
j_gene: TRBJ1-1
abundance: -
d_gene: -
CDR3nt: TGTGCCAGCAGTTTATCGGGGGGAACTGAAGCTTTCTTT
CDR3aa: CASSLSGGTEAFF

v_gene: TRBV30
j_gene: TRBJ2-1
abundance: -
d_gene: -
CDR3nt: TGTGCCTGGATACAGGGCGCCTCGGGGGAGCAGTTCTTC
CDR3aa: CAWIQGASGEQFF

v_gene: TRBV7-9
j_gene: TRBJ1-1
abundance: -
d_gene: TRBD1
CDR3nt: TGTGCCAGCAGTTTTCCCGGGACAGGGTCCTTGAACACTGAAGCTTTCTTT
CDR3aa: CASSFPGTGSLNTEAFF

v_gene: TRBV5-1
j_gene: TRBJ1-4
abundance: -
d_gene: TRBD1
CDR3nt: TGCGCCAGCAGCTTCACCGGGACAGCTACAACTAATGAAAAACTGTTTTTT
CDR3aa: CASSFTGTATTNEKLFF

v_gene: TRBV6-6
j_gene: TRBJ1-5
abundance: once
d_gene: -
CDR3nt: TGTGCCAGCAGTTATTCCAGGGTAGATCAGCCCCAGCATTTT
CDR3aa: CASSYSRVDQPQHF

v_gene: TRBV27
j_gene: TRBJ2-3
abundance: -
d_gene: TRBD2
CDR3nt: TGTGCCAGCCGGTTTCGGGCTAGCGGGGGGGCCGGCACAGATACGCAGTATTTT
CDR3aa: CASRFRASGGAGTDTQYF